This T cell receptor (beta chain) was identified during a study of human T cells and chemical hapten exposure. The time point: patch test 1, 2 weeks after DPC sensitization. Stated treatment: therapeutic diphenylcyclopropenone sensitization with weekly scalp DPC. Many counts were recorded for this clonotype. TCRdb re-called the RACE reads through MiXCR, storing one row per CDR3 protein. This sample yields under 200,000 distinct CDR3 sequences, of which more than 12% are seen a single time; 1.5% to 2% belongs to the top ten. The sample was whole blood, taken in connection with sensitization to the hapten diphenylcyclopropenone (DPC). The receptor comes from a woman aged 25 to 39 with alopecia areata. Some clones in this sample may be carry-over from other donors' samples.

The CDR3 sequence is CASSLDGGSSYEQYF. The CDR3 DNA reads as TGTGCCAGCAGCTTAGATGGCGGGAGCTCCTACGAGCAGTACTTC. This chain links TRBV11-2 with TRBJ2-7; 7 bases are shared with TRBD2. The CDR3 length is 15 residues. CDR1 SGHAT and CDR2 FQNNGV come from the germline V gene. V shed 0 bases and J 0 bases; nucleotides not matched to a gene: 2.